This T cell receptor (beta chain) appears in the sequencing data of a study of blood T cell repertoires in COVID-19. The overall study: Acute and convalescent COVID-19 specimens originated in the United States, Italy and Spain.

Germline CDR1 reads SGHTA; CDR2 reads FQGNSA. The CDR3 is made up of 15 amino acids. J gave up 2 bases and V 1 base, and 4 bases lay outside the gene matches. How the authors handled the data: Amplification from reference gene primers served as the basis for estimated nucleated cell counts. Sequenced by immunoSEQ multiplex PCR; TCRdb stores in-frame clones only, minus some. Clone size and V and J calls were adopted from that table, with D and trimming inferred from the DNA. This table holds a few hundred thousand clones, 75% to 90% found once. This clonotype was sampled from a young man with active or convalescent COVID-19. The chain recombines TRBV7-2 with TRBJ2-7, with 8 nucleotides matching TRBD2. The sequenced sample was peripheral blood. CDR3 amino acids: CASSLVNGGAYEQYF. The CDR3 DNA sequence: TGTGCCAGCAGCTTAGTGAACGGGGGGGCCTACGAGCAGTACTTC.